This TCR beta chain originates from a study of human T cells and chemical hapten exposure. Deletions cut 8 bases from V and 0 bases from J, with 8 bases between. From germline, CDR1 is MDHEN and CDR2 SYDVKM. The CDR3 is made up of 12 amino acids. Noted time point: healthy volunteer bleed at 2 weeks. From whole blood left unfractionated, total RNA was extracted. The study's library attached unique molecular identifiers to single cDNA molecules. Per the study methods: A per-sample median of about 96,000 TCRs was observed, with counts ranging from 23,224 to 690,600. One entry per CDR3 protein, called by TCRdb with MiXCR from the RACE reads. In this record, the V and J calls reflect TCRdb's handling and not the investigators' own analysis. Among 80,000 to 100,000 distinct CDR3 sequences listed, 8.5% to 9% were seen once.

This rearrangement joins TRBV28 to TRBJ2-7; D may be TRBD1 (6 bases). Sequenced: whole blood. The source is a female donor in good health. Some clones in this sample may be carry-over from other donors' samples. The CDR3 DNA sequence: TGTGCCAGCGAGGACAGCTCCTACGAGCAGTACTTC. Amino acid sequence: CASEDSSYEQYF.